Each of the 7 T cell receptor beta chains below was sequenced from the same sample in a study of T cell changes during pregnancy in multiple sclerosis. Here immunoSEQ multiplex PCR was the method, and the copy in TCRdb shows in-frame clones only, minus some. The table records around 81,000 clones, roughly 92% of them present only once. Source: peripheral blood, taken after pregnancy. The receptor set was obtained from a female donor in good health, enrolled as a control in a pregnancy study.

The chain is built from TRBV12-2 and TRBJ1-4; TRBD1, as called in the table, went unchecked against the DNA. TRBV12-2 is a pseudogene locus. The CDR3 has 16 amino acids. CDR3 region: CASRLEGAAWNEKLFF. In DNA form, the CDR3 reads TGTGCAAGTCGCTTAGAAGGGGCAGCCTGGAATGAAAAACTGTTTTTT.

This sequence joins TRBV11-2 and TRBJ1-1; perhaps TRBD1 as D (6 bases). Trimming cost V 5 bases and J 1 base, with 11 bases left between them. The CDR3 spans 14 residues. The V gene's germline CDR1 is SGHAT and CDR2 FQNNGV. In DNA, the CDR3 is TGTGCCAGCAGCGGGGGACAATCGAACACTGAAGCTTTCTTT. This translates into CASSGGQSNTEAFF. The variable domain in full, completed from reference TRBV11-2 and TRBJ1-1, reads EAGVAQSPRYKIIEKRQSVAFWCNPISGHATLYWYQQILGQGPKLLIQFQNNGVVDDSQLPKDRFSAERLKGVDSTLKIQPAKLEDSAVYLCASSGGQSNTEAFFGQGTRLTVV.

J is TRBJ2-6 and V is TRBV6-6, with D tentatively TRBD1 (6 bases). The V gene's germline CDR1 is MNHNY and CDR2 SVGAGI (reference sequence). V shed 5 bases and J shed 2 bases, with 10 bases lying between them. The CDR3 is 15 residues long. The CDR3 sequence: CASSIQGAGANVLTF. CDR3 in DNA: TGTGCCAGCAGTATACAGGGAGCTGGGGCCAACGTCCTGACTTTC.

The rearrangement joins TRBV11-3 to TRBJ2-3; D is possibly TRBD1 (5 bases). Germline V CDR1 and CDR2: SGHNT, YENEEA. V was trimmed by 1 base and J by 5 bases, leaving 13 bases between them. The length of the CDR3 is 15 residues. The CDR3 bases are TGTGCCAGCAGCTTAGGGGGCACGGTAAAAGATACGCAGTATTTT. Protein: CASSLGGTVKDTQYF. Full variable domain (remainder filled in from reference TRBV11-3 and TRBJ2-3): EAGVVQSPRYKIIEKKQPVAFWCNPISGHNTLYWYLQNLGQGPELLIRYENEEAVDDSQLPKDRFSAERLKGVDSTLKIQPAELGDSAVYLCASSLGGTVKDTQYFGPGTRLTVL.

The gene calls are TRBV9 and TRBJ2-3; 10 bases agree with TRBD2. Germline loops: CDR1 SGDLS, CDR2 YYNGEE. CDR3 size: 17 residues. Germline trimming cut 5 bases from V and 4 bases from J; bases unmatched to any gene: 13. The CDR3 reads CASSPRASGSRADTQYF. The CDR3 DNA reads as TGTGCCAGCAGTCCAAGGGCTAGCGGGAGTCGCGCAGATACGCAGTATTTT. The full variable domain, completed using reference TRBV9 and TRBJ2-3, is DSGVTQTPKHLITATGQRVTLRCSPRSGDLSVYWYQQSLDQGLQFLIQYYNGEERAKGNILERFSAQQFPDLHSELNLSSLELGDSALYFCASSPRASGSRADTQYFGPGTRLTVL.

This clone was seen just once. DNA for the CDR3: TGTGCCAGCAGTTTAATCGGGGGAGAGACCCAGTACTTC. It codes for CASSLIGGETQYF. This chain connects TRBV27 to TRBJ2-5; weak D call: TRBD2 (6 bases). Deletions cut 2 bases from V and 4 bases from J, with 8 bases between. Germline V gene sequence: CDR1 MNHEY, CDR2 SMNVEV (reference sequence). The CDR3 sequence is 13 residues long.

V usage is TRBV6-6 and J usage is TRBJ1-5; D ambiguous. Per the germline V gene, CDR1 is MNHNY and CDR2 is SVGAGI (reference sequence). The CDR3 has 12 amino acids. The germline V and J ends were trimmed by 10 bases and 5 bases, with 12 bases remaining between them. CDR3: CATKGADQPQHF. The CDR3 DNA reads as TGTGCCACCAAAGGTGCGGATCAGCCCCAGCATTTT.